Below, 11 T cell receptor beta chains from the same sample are listed, as sequenced in a study of blood T cell repertoires in COVID-19. Only in-frame clones appear in the TCRdb table, and some are missing; sequencing was by immunoSEQ multiplex PCR. The table includes 96,000 or so clones, roughly 79% detected once. The material sequenced was peripheral blood. Receptors originate from an older man with COVID-19, enrolled during active disease.

The rearrangement joins TRBV7-9 to TRBJ1-5, with D possibly matching TRBD1 (5 bases). Trimming removed 5 bases from V and 0 bases from J, with 14 bases in between. Germline V lookup: CDR1 SEHNR, CDR2 FQNEAQ (reference sequence). The CDR3 length is 16 residues. The CDR3 region has the DNA TGTGCCAGCAGCGTTCAGGGTATGGGTAGCAATCAGCCCCAGCATTTT. This translates into CASSVQGMGSNQPQHF.

The chain is built from TRBV19 and TRBJ2-5, with D tentatively TRBD1 (5 bases). Trimming removed 11 bases from V and 7 bases from J, with 20 bases in between. CDR1 and CDR2 from the germline V gene are LNHDA and SQIVND (reference sequence). CDR3 size: 13 residues. In DNA, the CDR3 is TGTGCCGGGTGGCAGGGCCCGCCTGGGACCCAGTACTTC. Amino acid sequence: CAGWQGPPGTQYF.

The table lists this clone with a count of one. CDR3 sequence (DNA): TGTGCCAGCAGCCGGGACTCGAGATACGAGCAGTACTTC. Protein product: CASSRDSRYEQYF. This chain links TRBV6-2 or TRBV6-3 with TRBJ2-7; D is perhaps TRBD2 (6 bases). Germline CDR1 reads MNHEY; CDR2 reads SVGEGT. The CDR3 loop spans 13 amino acids. The V end lost 6 bases, the J end lost 4 bases, and 13 bases lay between the germline ends.

There are a few counts of this clone. The chain is built from TRBV5-1 and TRBJ2-7, with D uncertain. The V gene lost 2 bases and the J gene lost 2 bases, with 5 bases spanning the gap. The length of the CDR3 is 12 residues. The germline CDR1 and CDR2 sequences are SGHRS and YFSETQ. CDR3 region: CASSFGTYEQYF. The DNA for the CDR3 is TGCGCCAGCAGCTTTGGCACCTACGAGCAGTACTTC. Variable domain in full (rest from reference TRBV5-1 and TRBJ2-7): KAGVTQTPRYLIKTRGQQVTLSCSPISGHRSVSWYQQTPGQGLQFLFEYFSETQRNKGNFPGRFSGRQFSNSRSEMNVSTLELGDSALYLCASSFGTYEQYFGPGTRLTVT.

V is TRBV5-1 and J is TRBJ1-1; 8 bases fit TRBD1. The CDR3 contains 16 residues. V lost 0 bases to trimming and J lost 10 bases; unmatched junction nucleotides: 14. Germline V lookup: CDR1 SGHRS, CDR2 YFSETQ. In DNA form, the CDR3 reads TGCGCCAGCAGCTTGGGACCCCCCGGACAGGGAAGAGGAGCTTTCTTT. Protein sequence: CASSLGPPGQGRGAFF.

The J gene is TRBJ1-4, the V gene TRBV5-1; maybe TRBD1 (6 bases). The CDR3 has 16 residues. Germline V gene sequence: CDR1 SGHRS, CDR2 YFSETQ. The ends were cut back, 0 bases at V and 4 bases at J, with 13 bases in the middle. The CDR3 sequence: CASSLGPKGDNEKLFF. Written as DNA, the CDR3 is TGCGCCAGCAGCTTGGGGCCCAAGGGGGATAATGAAAAACTGTTTTTT.

The rearrangement uses TRBV5-1 and TRBJ2-7; 13 bases map to TRBD2. The CDR3 runs to 14 residues. Germline CDR1 SGHRS, CDR2 YFSETQ. Losses at the gene ends were 5 bases for V and 5 bases for J; bases not matched to a gene: 4. The chain's CDR3 is CASRIGLAGDEQYF. The DNA of the CDR3 is TGCGCCAGCAGAATTGGACTAGCGGGGGACGAGCAGTACTTC.

The chain links TRBV21-1 to TRBJ2-1; the table's D call of TRBD2 was not tested on the DNA. TRBV21-1 is noted as a pseudogene. The CDR3 sequence is 18 residues long. The CDR3 region is CASSLSPIADVFHNEQFF. CDR3 nucleotide sequence: TGTGCCAGCAGCCTTTCCCCAATAGCGGATGTCTTCCACAATGAGCAGTTCTTC.

This rearrangement joins TRBV7-8 to TRBJ2-7; TRBD2 might be the D (5 bases). Trimming removed 2 bases at V and 4 bases at J, with 12 bases between. This CDR3 has 14 amino acids. Germline-derived CDR1 and CDR2 are SGHVS and FQNEAQ. The CDR3 bases are TGTGCCAGCAGCTTACGGGGATCGATATACGAGCAGTACTTC. Translating gives CASSLRGSIYEQYF.

J is TRBJ2-3 and V is TRBV11-1, with D uncertain. The CDR3 runs 13 residues. V gave up 2 bases and J gave up 4 bases, with 7 bases separating them. Germline CDR1 is SGHAT and CDR2 is FQDESV (reference sequence). The CDR3 loop is CASSLILADTQYF. CDR3 sequence (DNA): TGTGCCAGCAGCTTAATTCTTGCAGATACGCAGTATTTT.

Here the CDR3 reads CASSETWAESHPLHF. The CDR3 nucleotides read TGTGCCAGCAGCGAGACCTGGGCAGAAAGCCACCCCCTCCACTTT. J is TRBJ1-6 and V is TRBV6-5; D ambiguous. The CDR3 has 15 residues. With 6 bases removed from V and 13 bases from J, the gap between germline ends came to 22 bases. CDR1 is MNHEY and CDR2 is SVGAGI in the germline V gene.